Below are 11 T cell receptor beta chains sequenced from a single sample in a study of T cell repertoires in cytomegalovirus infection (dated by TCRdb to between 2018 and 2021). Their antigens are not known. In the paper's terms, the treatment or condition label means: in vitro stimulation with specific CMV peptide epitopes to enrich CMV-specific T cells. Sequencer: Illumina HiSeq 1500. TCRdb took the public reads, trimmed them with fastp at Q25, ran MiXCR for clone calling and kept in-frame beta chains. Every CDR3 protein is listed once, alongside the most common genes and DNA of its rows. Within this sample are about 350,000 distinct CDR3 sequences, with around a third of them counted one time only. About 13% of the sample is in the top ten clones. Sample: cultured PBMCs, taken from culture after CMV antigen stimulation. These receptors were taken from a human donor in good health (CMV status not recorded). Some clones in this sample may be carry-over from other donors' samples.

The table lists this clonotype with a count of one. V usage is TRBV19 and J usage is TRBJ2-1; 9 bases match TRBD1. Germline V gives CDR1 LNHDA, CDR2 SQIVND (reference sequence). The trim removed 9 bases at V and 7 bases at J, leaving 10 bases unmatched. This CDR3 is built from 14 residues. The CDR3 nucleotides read TGTGCCAGCAGTTCAGGGACAGGGAAAAATGAGCAGTTCTTC. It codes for CASSSGTGKNEQFF. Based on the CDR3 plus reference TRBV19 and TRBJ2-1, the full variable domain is DGGITQSPKYLFRKEGQNVTLSCEQNLNHDAMYWYRQDPGQGLRLIYYSQIVNDFQKGDIAEGYSVSREKKESFPLTVTSAQKNPTAFYLCASSSGTGKNEQFFGPGTRLTVL.

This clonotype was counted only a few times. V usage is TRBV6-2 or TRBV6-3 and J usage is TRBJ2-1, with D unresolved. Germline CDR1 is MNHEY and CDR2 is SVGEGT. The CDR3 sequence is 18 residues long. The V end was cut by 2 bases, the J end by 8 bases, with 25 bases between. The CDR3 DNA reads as TGTGCCAGCAGTTACGTAACATCTGCCGCTGGTTCCGTACATGAGCAGTTCTTC. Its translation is CASSYVTSAAGSVHEQFF.

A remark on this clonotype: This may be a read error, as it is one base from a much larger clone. CDR3 bases: TGTGCCAGCAGAGGTACTCTCTCCTACACTGAGCAGTTCTTC. The encoded protein is CASRGTLSYTEQFF. This chain links TRBV6-2 or TRBV6-3 with TRBJ2-1; D not resolved. Per germline, CDR1 MNHEY and CDR2 SVGEGT. The CDR3 runs to 14 residues.

Written as DNA, the CDR3 is TGTGCCAGCAGCTTTGGACAGGGAACAGAGACCCAGTACTTC. It codes for CASSFGQGTETQYF. This chain links TRBV7-6 with TRBJ2-5, with 8 bases aligning to TRBD1. The trim removed 3 bases at V and 4 bases at J, leaving 4 bases unmatched. The CDR3 is 14 amino acids. Germline CDR1 and CDR2: SGHVS and FNYEAQ.

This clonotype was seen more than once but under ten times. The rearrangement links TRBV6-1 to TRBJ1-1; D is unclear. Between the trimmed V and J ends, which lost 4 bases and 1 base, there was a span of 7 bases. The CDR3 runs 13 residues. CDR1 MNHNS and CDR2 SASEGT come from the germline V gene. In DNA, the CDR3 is TGTGCCAGCAGTGGTTTCGGGAACACTGAAGCTTTCTTT. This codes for CASSGFGNTEAFF.

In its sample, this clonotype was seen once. The CDR3 coding sequence is TGCAGTGCTAGAGCCACGGGAGGGCTATTTCCCAATGAGCAGTTCTTC. It is translated as CSARATGGLFPNEQFF. This chain uses TRBV20-1 with TRBJ2-1, with 8 bases that match TRBD2. Trimming took 1 base from V and 6 from J; bases not matched to a gene: 11. CDR3 length: 16 amino acids. The germline CDR1 and CDR2 sequences are DFQATT and SNEGSKA (reference sequence).

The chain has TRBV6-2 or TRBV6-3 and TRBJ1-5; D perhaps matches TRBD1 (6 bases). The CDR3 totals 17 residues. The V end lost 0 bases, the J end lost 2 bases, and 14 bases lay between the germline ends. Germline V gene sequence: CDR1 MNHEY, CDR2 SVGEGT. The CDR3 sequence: CASSYSIGGRGNQPQHF. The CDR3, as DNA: TGTGCCAGCAGTTACTCGATTGGGGGGCGAGGCAATCAGCCCCAGCATTTT.

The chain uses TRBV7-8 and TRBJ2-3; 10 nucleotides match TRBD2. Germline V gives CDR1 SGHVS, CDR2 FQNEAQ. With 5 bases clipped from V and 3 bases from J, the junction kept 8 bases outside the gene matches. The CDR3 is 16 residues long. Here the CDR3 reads CASSQPLAGVTDTQYF. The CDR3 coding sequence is TGTGCCAGCAGCCAACCTCTAGCGGGAGTGACAGATACGCAGTATTTT.

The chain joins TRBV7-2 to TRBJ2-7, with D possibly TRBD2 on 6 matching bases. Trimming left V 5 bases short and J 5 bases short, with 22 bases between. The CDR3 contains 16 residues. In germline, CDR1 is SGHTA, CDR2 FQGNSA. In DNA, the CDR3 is TGTGCCAGCAGCGAAAGGGGTGGGGGAGGCCCCCACGAGCAGTACTTC. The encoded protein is CASSERGGGGPHEQYF.

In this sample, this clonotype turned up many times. The DNA of the CDR3 is TGTGCCAGCAGCTTAGAGACAGGGAACGGTGGCTACACCTTC. Translation: CASSLETGNGGYTF. The rearrangement joins TRBV7-2 to TRBJ1-2; 7 positions agree with TRBD1. Per germline, CDR1 SGHTA and CDR2 FQGNSA. The CDR3 is made up of 14 amino acids. V lost 1 base to trimming and J lost 7 bases; unmatched junction nucleotides: 6.

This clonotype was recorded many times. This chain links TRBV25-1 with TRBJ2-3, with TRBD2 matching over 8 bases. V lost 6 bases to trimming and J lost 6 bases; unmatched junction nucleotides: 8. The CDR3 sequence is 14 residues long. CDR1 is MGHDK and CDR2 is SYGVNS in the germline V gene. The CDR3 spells CASSPTGGSDTQYF. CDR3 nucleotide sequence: TGTGCCAGCAGCCCTACGGGAGGGTCGGATACGCAGTATTTT.